The clone carrying this T cell receptor (beta chain) showed up just once. Its specificity is not known. This sample's treatment: oral pan-JAK inhibitor, 5-10 mg twice daily. The sample comes from a study of CD8+ T cells in alopecia areata. As the sequencing template, cDNA was produced by extracting RNA and reverse transcribing it. The assay was immunoSEQ multiplex PCR, and TCRdb's table has in-frame clones only and misses some. Found here are roughly 98,000 clones, around 55% of them singletons; the top ten hold around 15%. Overall study findings and caveats: With patients, TCR sharing proved less clear than in mice, a difference possibly related to HLA.

Germline V lookup: CDR1 LGHNA, CDR2 YNFKEQ. V lost 2 bases and J lost 3; bases outside the gene matches: 1. The CDR3 totals 15 residues. V usage is TRBV4-2 and J usage is TRBJ2-2, with 9 bases identical to TRBD1. This receptor was obtained from a human donor with alopecia areata. The sample consisted of CD8+ T cells sorted from blood, taken at week 4, from a patient treated with tofacitinib. The CDR3 protein is CASSQRTGDTGELFF. CDR3 DNA sequence: TGTGCCAGCAGCCAAAGGACAGGGGACACCGGGGAGCTGTTTTTT.